The entry below describes one TCR beta chain. The antigen is unknown. The data were taken from a study of cytomegalovirus exposure and HLA in healthy donors. Each donor was nominally healthy when sampled (though unrecorded immune exposures were likely). The PCR made use of 60 Vbeta and 13 Jbeta primers. Measured with immunoSEQ multiplex PCR; TCRdb has only the in-frame clones, and not every one. The sample lists roughly 150,000 clones; approximately 68% were seen once. The CDR3 consists of 13 residues. CDR1 is SGDLS and CDR2 is YYNGEE in the germline V gene. Trimming shortened V by 0 bases and J by 5 bases, and 8 bases separated the two germline ends. Findings and caveats of the study: A later analysis by the authors found several of the most significant clusters apparently linked to common viral pathogens. Reported performance of the classifier showed diagnosis of cytomegalovirus status with high specificity and sensitivity. In a later analysis, V- and J-gene trimming of beta chains associated with a DCLRE1C missense variant, replicated independently.

The sample was PBMCs. The receptor's source is a man in his forties or fifties in good health and CMV-seronegative. The chain is built from TRBV9 and TRBJ1-1; D is unresolved. The CDR3: CASSVGGLTEAFF. The DNA for the CDR3 is TGTGCCAGCAGCGTAGGTGGGCTTACTGAAGCTTTCTTT. Variable domain in full (rest from reference TRBV9 and TRBJ1-1): DSGVTQTPKHLITATGQRVTLRCSPRSGDLSVYWYQQSLDQGLQFLIQYYNGEERAKGNILERFSAQQFPDLHSELNLSSLELGDSALYFCASSVGGLTEAFFGQGTRLTVV.